Presented here are 5 T cell receptor beta chains from one specimen sequenced in a study of blood T cells in healthy people across ages. Alongside a J-beta primer mix, a sample-barcoded 5' primer served in a second PCR lasting roughly 7 to 11 cycles. MiXCR, applied by TCRdb to the 5' RACE reads, yields one record per CDR3 protein. The sample holds more than 500,000 distinct CDR3 sequences; around a quarter are singletons and the top ten take approximately 3.3%. These same data were also listed under a study on T cells of mothers and their children.

The sequenced sample was blood. These receptors all stem from a boy younger than 10 in good health.

The chain links TRBV29-1 to TRBJ1-1; D is possibly TRBD1 (5 bases). The V and J ends lost 6 bases and 7 bases respectively, with 12 bases between them. The CDR3 loop spans 11 amino acids. Germline V gene data show CDR1 as SQVTM and CDR2 as ANQGSEA. CDR3 loop: CSVGGVGEAFF. Written as DNA, the CDR3 is TGCAGCGTCGGGGGGGTCGGTGAAGCTTTCTTT.

The chain uses TRBV11-2 and TRBJ2-7, with a weak D call TRBD2 (5 bases). V lost 5 bases, J lost 3 bases, and 17 bases lay in between. Germline assignment: CDR1 SGHAT and CDR2 FQNNGV. There are 15 residues in the CDR3. The CDR3 protein is CASSLRSGLSYEQYF. CDR3 sequence (DNA): TGTGCCAGCAGCCTAAGAAGCGGACTTAGCTACGAGCAGTACTTC.

This clonotype was seen a handful of times. The chain employs TRBV20-1 and TRBJ2-5, with D perhaps matching TRBD1 (6 bases). The CDR3 totals 13 residues. CDR1 DFQATT and CDR2 SNEGSKA come from the germline V gene (reference sequence). The V gene lost 5 bases and the J gene lost 2 bases, with 12 bases spanning the gap. The CDR3 loop reads CSAQRGTQETQYF. DNA for the CDR3: TGCAGTGCTCAAAGAGGGACACAAGAGACCCAGTACTTC.

The rearrangement uses TRBV7-2 and TRBJ1-1; D not resolved. The CDR3 length is 15 residues. CDR1 is SGHTA, CDR2 FQGNSA, per germline. Trimming pared 4 bases from V and 4 bases from J, leaving 16 bases between. CDR3 in amino acids: CASSSVLGLATEAFF. The CDR3 coding sequence is TGTGCCAGCAGCTCAGTATTGGGGTTGGCCACTGAAGCTTTCTTT.

V is TRBV7-2 and J is TRBJ2-7; 10 bases fit TRBD2. Looked up from germline, CDR1 is SGHTA and CDR2 is FQGNSA. V was clipped by 4 bases and J by 2 bases; unmatched bases: 5. This CDR3 is 15 amino acids long. The CDR3 nucleotides read TGTGCCAGCAGCTACAGACTAGCGGGCGCCTACGAGCAGTACTTC. It specifies CASSYRLAGAYEQYF.